What follows describes a single T cell receptor beta chain. Its antigen is as yet unknown. These data belong to a study of cytomegalovirus exposure and HLA in healthy donors. General study points: Cytomegalovirus status, reportedly, was diagnosed with high specificity and sensitivity by the classifier. The study put about 180 TCR beta chains on its list as cytomegalovirus-associated. TCR sequences were mostly rare, though some public TCRs occurred in many donors.

The data were produced by immunoSEQ multiplex PCR, yet TCRdb's version contains in-frame clones alone and is incomplete. The sample contains fewer than 150,000 clones, about nine tenths of which appear only once. Sample: PBMCs. The TCR originated in a man aged 25-45 years in good health and CMV-seronegative.

In nucleotides, the CDR3 is TGTGCCACCTCAGGCCAGGGGCGTTACTACGAGCAGTACTTC. Translating it yields CATSGQGRYYEQYF. The chain has TRBV19 and TRBJ2-7; possible D gene TRBD1, 6 bases. Germline V gene sequence: CDR1 LNHDA, CDR2 SQIVND (reference sequence). The germline V and J ends were trimmed by 10 bases and 3 bases, with 19 bases remaining between them. The CDR3 covers 14 residues.